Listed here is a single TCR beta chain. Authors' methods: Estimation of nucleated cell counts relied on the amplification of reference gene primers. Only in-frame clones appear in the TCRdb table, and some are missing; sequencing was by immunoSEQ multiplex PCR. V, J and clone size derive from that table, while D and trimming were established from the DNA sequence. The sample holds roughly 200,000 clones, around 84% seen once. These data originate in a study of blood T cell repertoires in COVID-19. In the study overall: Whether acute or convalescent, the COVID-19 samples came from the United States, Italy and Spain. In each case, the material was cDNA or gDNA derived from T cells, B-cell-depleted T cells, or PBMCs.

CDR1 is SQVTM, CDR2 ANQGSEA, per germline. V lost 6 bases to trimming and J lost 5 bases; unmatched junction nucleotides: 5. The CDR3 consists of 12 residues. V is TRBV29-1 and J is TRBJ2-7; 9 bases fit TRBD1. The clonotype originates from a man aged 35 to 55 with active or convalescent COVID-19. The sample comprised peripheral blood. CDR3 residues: CSVSGQGHEQYF. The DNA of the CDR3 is TGCAGCGTCTCGGGACAGGGACACGAGCAGTACTTC.